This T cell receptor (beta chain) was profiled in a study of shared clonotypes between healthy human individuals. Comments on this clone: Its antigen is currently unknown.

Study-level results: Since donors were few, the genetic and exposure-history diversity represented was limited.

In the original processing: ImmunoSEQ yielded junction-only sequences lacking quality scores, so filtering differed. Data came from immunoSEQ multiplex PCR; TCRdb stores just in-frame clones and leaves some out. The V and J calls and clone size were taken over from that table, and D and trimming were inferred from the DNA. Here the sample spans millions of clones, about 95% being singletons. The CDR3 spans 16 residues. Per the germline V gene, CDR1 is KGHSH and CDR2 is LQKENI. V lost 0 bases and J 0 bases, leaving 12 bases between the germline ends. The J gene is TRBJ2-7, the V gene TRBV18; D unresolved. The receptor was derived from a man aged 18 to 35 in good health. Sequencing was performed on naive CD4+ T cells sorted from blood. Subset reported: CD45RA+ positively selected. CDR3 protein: CASSPPVVQASYEQYF. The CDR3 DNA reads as TGTGCCAGCTCACCACCGGTGGTCCAGGCCTCCTACGAGCAGTACTTC. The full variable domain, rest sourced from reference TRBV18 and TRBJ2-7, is NAGVMQNPRHLVRRRGQEARLRCSPMKGHSHVYWYRQLPEEGLKFMVYLQKENIIDESGMPKERFSAEFPKEGPSILRIQQVVRGDSAAYFCASSPPVVQASYEQYFGPGTRLTVT.